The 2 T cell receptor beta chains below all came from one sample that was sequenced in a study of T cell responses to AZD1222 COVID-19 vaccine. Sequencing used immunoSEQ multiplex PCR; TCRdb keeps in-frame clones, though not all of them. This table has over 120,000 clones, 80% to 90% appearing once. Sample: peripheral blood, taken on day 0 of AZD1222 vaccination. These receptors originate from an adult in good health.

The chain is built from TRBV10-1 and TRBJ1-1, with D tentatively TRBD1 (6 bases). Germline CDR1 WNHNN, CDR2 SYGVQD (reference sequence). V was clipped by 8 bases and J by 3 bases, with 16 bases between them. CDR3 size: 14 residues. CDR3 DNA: TGCGCCAGCTCCTTTAACAGGGCGGACACTGAAGCTTTCTTT. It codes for CASSFNRADTEAFF.

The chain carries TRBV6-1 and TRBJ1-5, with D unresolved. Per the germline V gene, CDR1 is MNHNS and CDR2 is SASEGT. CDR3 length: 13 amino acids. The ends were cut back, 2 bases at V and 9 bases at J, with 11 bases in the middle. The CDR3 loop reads CASSESSLGPQHF. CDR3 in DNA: TGTGCCAGCAGTGAAAGTAGCCTCGGGCCCCAGCATTTT.